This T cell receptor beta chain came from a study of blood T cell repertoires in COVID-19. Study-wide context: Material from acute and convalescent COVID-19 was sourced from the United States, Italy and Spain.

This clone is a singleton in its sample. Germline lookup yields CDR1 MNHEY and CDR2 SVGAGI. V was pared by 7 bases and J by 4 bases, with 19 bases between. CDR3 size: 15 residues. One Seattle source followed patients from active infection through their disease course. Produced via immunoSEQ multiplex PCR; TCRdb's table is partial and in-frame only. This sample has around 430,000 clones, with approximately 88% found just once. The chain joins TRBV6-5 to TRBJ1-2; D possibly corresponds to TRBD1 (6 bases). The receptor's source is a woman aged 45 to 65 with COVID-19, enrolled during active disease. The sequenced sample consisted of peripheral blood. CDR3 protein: CASIVIQGQGYGYTF. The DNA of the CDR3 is TGTGCCAGCATCGTGATTCAGGGGCAGGGCTATGGCTACACCTTC.